This T cell receptor (beta chain) was recovered during a study of T cells after somatic rescue of genetic block. Here immunoSEQ multiplex PCR was the method, and the copy in TCRdb shows in-frame clones only, minus some. This sample yields tens of thousands of clones, of which around 93% are seen a single time; around 3% belongs to the top ten. The source is a man aged 40-55 years. The sample taken for sequencing was peripheral blood mononuclear cells (PBMCs).

The CDR3 DNA follows: TGTGCCAGCAGCAAAAGGACAGGGAGGGTGACCGGGGAGCTGTTTTTT. As protein: CASSKRTGRVTGELFF. The chain links TRBV9 to TRBJ2-2; weak D call: TRBD1 (8 bases). Germline lookup yields CDR1 SGDLS and CDR2 YYNGEE. The CDR3 consists of 16 residues. With 4 bases removed from V and 5 bases from J, the gap between germline ends came to 18 bases.